The clone carrying this TCR beta chain was detected once. Germline CDR1 SGHRS, CDR2 YFSETQ. Trimming shortened V by 4 bases and J by 4 bases, and 17 bases separated the two germline ends. The length of the CDR3 is 15 residues. This entry comes from a study of CD8 T cells in Susac syndrome. With random hexamers, 0.5 to 1 ug RNA was reverse transcribed. TCRdb re-called the immunoSEQ multiplex PCR reads with MiXCR, one entry per CDR3 protein. The sample carries 150,000 to 200,000 distinct CDR3 sequences, under 97% recorded once. The chain has TRBV5-1 and TRBJ1-1; tentative D call: TRBD1 (6 bases). This clonotype was sampled from a human donor with Susac syndrome. The specimen was CD4+ T cells from PBMCs. CDR3: CASSPVGGGSTEAFF. In nucleotides, the CDR3 is TGCGCCAGCAGCCCCGTAGGGGGTGGGAGCACTGAAGCTTTCTTT.